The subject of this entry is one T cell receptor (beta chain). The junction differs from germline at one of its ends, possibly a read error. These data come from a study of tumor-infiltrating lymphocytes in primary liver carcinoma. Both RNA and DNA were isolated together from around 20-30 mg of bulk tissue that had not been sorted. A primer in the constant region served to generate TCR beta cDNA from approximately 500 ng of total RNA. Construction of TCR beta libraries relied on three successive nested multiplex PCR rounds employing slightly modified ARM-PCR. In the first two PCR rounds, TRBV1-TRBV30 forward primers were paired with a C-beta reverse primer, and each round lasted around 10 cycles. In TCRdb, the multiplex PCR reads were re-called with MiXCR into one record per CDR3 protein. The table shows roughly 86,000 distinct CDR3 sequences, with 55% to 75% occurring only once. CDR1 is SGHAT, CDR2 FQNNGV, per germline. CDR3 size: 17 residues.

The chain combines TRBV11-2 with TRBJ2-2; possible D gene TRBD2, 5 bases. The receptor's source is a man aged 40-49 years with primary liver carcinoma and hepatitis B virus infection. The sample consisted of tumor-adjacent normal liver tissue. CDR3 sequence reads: CASSSGFSSPNTGELFF. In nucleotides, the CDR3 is TGTGCCAGCAGCTCAGGCTTTAGCTCACCCAACACCGGGGAGTTGTTTTTT.